This T cell receptor (beta chain) stems from a study of cytomegalovirus exposure and HLA in healthy donors. Study conclusions and caveats: Researchers catalogued some 160 TCR beta chains as cytomegalovirus-associated. Cytomegalovirus status was reportedly diagnosed by the classifier with high specificity and sensitivity.

CDR3 length equals 16 residues. Per germline, CDR1 SGHTA and CDR2 FQGTGA. V lost 1 base and J lost 2, with 13 bases in between. The table came from immunoSEQ multiplex PCR; TCRdb's copy has only in-frame clones and leaves some out. The table shows 150,000 or so clones, with roughly nine tenths occurring only once. Comments on this clone: Its antigen is unknown.

This chain uses TRBV7-3 with TRBJ2-3; maybe TRBD2 (5 bases). This clonotype originated in a woman aged 18-30 years in good health and CMV-seropositive. The material sequenced was PBMCs. The CDR3 sequence is CASSLNPGENTDTQYF. The CDR3 DNA reads as TGTGCCAGCAGCTTAAACCCCGGGGAGAACACAGATACGCAGTATTTT. Based on the CDR3 plus reference TRBV7-3 and TRBJ2-3, the full variable domain is GAGVSQTPSNKVTEKGKYVELRCDPISGHTALYWYRQSLGQGPEFLIYFQGTGAADDSGLPNDRFFAVRPEGSVSTLKIQRTERGDSAVYLCASSLNPGENTDTQYFGPGTRLTVL.